This T cell receptor beta chain was found in a study of beta chain features in type 1 diabetes. Points from the study as a whole: PCR, the amplification step, might favor shorter templates, equally in patients and controls.

Every bit of the isolated RNA underwent reverse transcription, so sequencing read expressed TCRB transcripts. Sequencing was performed with immunoSEQ multiplex PCR; in TCRdb, only in-frame clones are kept and a portion is missing. The data contain a few hundred thousand clones, 30% of them singletons. Comments on this clone: Its matching antigen is unknown.

The CDR3 totals 14 residues. Germline CDR1 MGHDK, CDR2 SYGVNS. V was pared by 4 bases and J by 4 bases, with 13 bases between. The sequenced sample consisted of naive CD4+ T cells from blood. This chain uses TRBV25-1 with TRBJ1-2, with D perhaps TRBD1 (5 bases). The sequence derives from a man in his late teens or twenties in good health. CDR3: CASSASDRGYGYTF. DNA of the CDR3: TGTGCCAGCAGTGCATCTGACAGAGGCTATGGCTACACCTTC.